This T cell receptor (beta chain) was profiled in a study of blood T cell repertoires in COVID-19. Study as a whole: Acute-phase and convalescent COVID-19 samples originated in the United States, Italy and Spain. The cDNA or gDNA used as material had been derived from T cells, B-cell-depleted T cells, or PBMCs.

In the source study's methods: For nucleated cells, counts were estimated from reference gene primer amplification. Profiled with immunoSEQ multiplex PCR; TCRdb holds only in-frame clones, not every one. V, J and clone size are taken as reported in that table, and D and trimming were inferred from the DNA itself. Here the sample spans roughly 100,000 clones, 77% being singletons. Trimming took 4 bases from V and 10 from J, leaving 14 bases between them. Germline V gene sequence: CDR1 LGHDT, CDR2 YNNKEL (reference sequence). The CDR3 length is 13 residues. V gene TRBV3-1 (or the pseudogene TRBV3-2) combines with J gene TRBJ2-1, with TRBD2 as a possible D gene (5 bases). The TCR originated in a woman older than 75 with acute or convalescent COVID-19. The specimen was peripheral blood. The CDR3 coding sequence is TGTGCCAGCAGCCTTGAGGGTCGTAGAGAGCAGTTCTTC. It codes for CASSLEGRREQFF.